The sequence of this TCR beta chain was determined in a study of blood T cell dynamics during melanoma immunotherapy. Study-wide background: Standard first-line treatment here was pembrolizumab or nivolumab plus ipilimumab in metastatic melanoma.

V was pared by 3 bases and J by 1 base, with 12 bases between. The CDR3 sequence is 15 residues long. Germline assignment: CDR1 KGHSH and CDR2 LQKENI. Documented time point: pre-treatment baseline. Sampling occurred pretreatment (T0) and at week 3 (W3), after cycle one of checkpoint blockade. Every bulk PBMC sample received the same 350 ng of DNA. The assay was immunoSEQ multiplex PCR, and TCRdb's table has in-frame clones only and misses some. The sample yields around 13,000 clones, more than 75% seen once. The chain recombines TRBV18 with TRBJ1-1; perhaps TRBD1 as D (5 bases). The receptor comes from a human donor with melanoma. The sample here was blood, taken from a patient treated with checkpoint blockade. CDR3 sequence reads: CASSPGQGRNTEAFF. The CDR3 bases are TGTGCCAGCTCACCGGGGCAGGGAAGGAACACTGAAGCTTTCTTT.